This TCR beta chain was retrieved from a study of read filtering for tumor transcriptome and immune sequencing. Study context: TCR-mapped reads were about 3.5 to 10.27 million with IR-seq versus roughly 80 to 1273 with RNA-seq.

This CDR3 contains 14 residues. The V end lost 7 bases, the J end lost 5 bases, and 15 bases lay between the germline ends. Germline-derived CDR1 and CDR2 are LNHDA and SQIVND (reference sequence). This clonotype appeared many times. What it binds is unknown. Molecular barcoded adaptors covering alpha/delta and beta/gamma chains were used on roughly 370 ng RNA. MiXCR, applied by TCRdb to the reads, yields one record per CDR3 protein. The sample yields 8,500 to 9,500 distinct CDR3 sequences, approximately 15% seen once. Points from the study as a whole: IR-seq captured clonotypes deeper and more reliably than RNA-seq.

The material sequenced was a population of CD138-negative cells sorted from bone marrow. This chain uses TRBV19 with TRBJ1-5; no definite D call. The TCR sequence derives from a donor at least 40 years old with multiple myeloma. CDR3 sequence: CASKASGRDQPQHF. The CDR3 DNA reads TGTGCCAGTAAAGCATCGGGTAGGGATCAGCCCCAGCATTTT. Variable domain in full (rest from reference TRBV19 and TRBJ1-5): DGGITQSPKYLFRKEGQNVTLSCEQNLNHDAMYWYRQDPGQGLRLIYYSQIVNDFQKGDIAEGYSVSREKKESFPLTVTSAQKNPTAFYLCASKASGRDQPQHFGDGTRLSIL.